The present TCR beta chain was sequenced within a study of CD8 T cells in Susac syndrome. Germline trimming cut 3 bases from V and 5 bases from J; bases unmatched to any gene: 5. Looked up from germline, CDR1 is DFQATT and CDR2 is SNEGSKA (reference sequence). The CDR3 covers 15 residues. This clonotype was counted once. With random hexamers, 0.5 to 1 ug RNA was reverse transcribed. TCRdb processed the immunoSEQ multiplex PCR reads anew with MiXCR; each CDR3 protein has one entry. The table has 300,000 to 350,000 distinct CDR3 sequences, about 90% seen once. The sample taken for sequencing was CD4+ T cells from PBMCs. The chain carries TRBV20-1 and TRBJ2-3, with 13 positions matching TRBD2. The receptor comes from a human donor with multiple sclerosis. The CDR3 DNA is TGCAGTGCTAGTACTAGCGGGGGGGCCCGAGATACGCAGTATTTT. The encoded protein is CSASTSGGARDTQYF.